This entry lists 4 T cell receptor beta chains sequenced from one sample in a study of T cells in narcolepsy. TCRdb's table, derived via immunoSEQ multiplex PCR, lists solely in-frame clones and lacks some. The table lists 20,000 to 25,000 clones, 92% of them singletons. Specimen: CD45RA- memory CD4+ T cells from PBMCs. Receptors originate from a human donor with narcolepsy.

This chain uses TRBV2 with TRBJ1-3; D not resolved. The V and J ends lost 8 bases and 0 bases respectively, with 11 bases between them. CDR1 and CDR2 from the germline V gene are SNHLY and FYNNEI. The CDR3 spans 14 residues. In DNA form, the CDR3 reads TGTGCCAGCGCTAGTGGCAGCTCTGGAAACACCATATATTTT. Translation: CASASGSSGNTIYF. The variable domain in full, with the rest retrieved from reference TRBV2 and TRBJ1-3, is EPEVTQTPSHQVTQMGQEVILRCVPISNHLYFYWYRQILGQKVEFLVSFYNNEISEKSEIFDDQFSVERPDGSNFTLKIRSTKLEDSAMYFCASASGSSGNTIYFGEGSWLTVV.

This sequence joins TRBV28 and TRBJ2-6, with D unresolved. The V gene's germline CDR1 is MDHEN and CDR2 SYDVKM. V shed 7 bases and J shed 5 bases, with 15 bases lying between them. The CDR3 has 15 residues. The CDR3 region is CASTQTAVRANVLTF. The CDR3 DNA reads TGTGCCAGCACCCAAACTGCGGTGCGGGCCAACGTCCTGACTTTC. The full variable domain, with the rest looked up from reference TRBV28 and TRBJ2-6, is DVKVTQSSRYLVKRTGEKVFLECVQDMDHENMFWYRQDPGLGLRLIYFSYDVKMKEKGDIPEGYSVSREKKERFSLILESASTNQTSMYLCASTQTAVRANVLTFGAGSRLTVL.

The chain uses TRBV7-2 and TRBJ1-3; D not certain. V dropped 6 bases and J dropped 4 bases, with 16 bases sitting between them. This CDR3 is 15 amino acids long. Germline CDR1 and CDR2: SGHTA and FQGNSA. CDR3 DNA sequence: TGTGCCAGCAGTCGCCTGGGCCTGGGCGGAAACACCATATATTTT. It encodes CASSRLGLGGNTIYF. Together with reference TRBV7-2 and TRBJ1-3, the CDR3 gives the full variable domain: GAGVSQSPSNKVTEKGKDVELRCDPISGHTALYWYRQSLGQGLEFLIYFQGNSAPDKSGLPSDRFSAERTGGSVSTLTIQRTQQEDSAVYLCASSRLGLGGNTIYFGEGSWLTVV.

This chain joins TRBV4-1 and TRBJ2-2; 12 positions agree with TRBD1. Per germline, CDR1 MGHRA and CDR2 YSYEKL. This CDR3 contains 15 residues. V lost 4 bases to trimming and J lost 6 bases; unmatched junction nucleotides: 3. CDR3 nucleotide sequence: TGCGCCAGCAGCCGGGGACAGGGGGCGGCCGGGGAGCTGTTTTTT. Protein product: CASSRGQGAAGELFF.